This T cell receptor beta chain was documented in a study of blood T cell repertoires in COVID-19. This CDR3 is 18 amino acids long. The J segment lost 1 base and the V segment lost 0 bases, leaving 12 bases of the junction unmatched. The germline gives CDR1 LGHNA, CDR2 YNFKEQ. TCRdb's table, derived via immunoSEQ multiplex PCR, lists solely in-frame clones and lacks some. The profile shows approximately 250,000 clones, 85% to 95% of them singletons. This clonotype originated in a man aged 25 to 40 with COVID-19, enrolled during active disease. The chain carries TRBV4-2 and TRBJ2-7; 7 bases match TRBD2. Sample: peripheral blood. In DNA, the CDR3 is TGTGCCAGCAGCCAAGATCTAAGGGCGGGGGTATATTCCTACGAGCAGTACTTC. It is translated as CASSQDLRAGVYSYEQYF.